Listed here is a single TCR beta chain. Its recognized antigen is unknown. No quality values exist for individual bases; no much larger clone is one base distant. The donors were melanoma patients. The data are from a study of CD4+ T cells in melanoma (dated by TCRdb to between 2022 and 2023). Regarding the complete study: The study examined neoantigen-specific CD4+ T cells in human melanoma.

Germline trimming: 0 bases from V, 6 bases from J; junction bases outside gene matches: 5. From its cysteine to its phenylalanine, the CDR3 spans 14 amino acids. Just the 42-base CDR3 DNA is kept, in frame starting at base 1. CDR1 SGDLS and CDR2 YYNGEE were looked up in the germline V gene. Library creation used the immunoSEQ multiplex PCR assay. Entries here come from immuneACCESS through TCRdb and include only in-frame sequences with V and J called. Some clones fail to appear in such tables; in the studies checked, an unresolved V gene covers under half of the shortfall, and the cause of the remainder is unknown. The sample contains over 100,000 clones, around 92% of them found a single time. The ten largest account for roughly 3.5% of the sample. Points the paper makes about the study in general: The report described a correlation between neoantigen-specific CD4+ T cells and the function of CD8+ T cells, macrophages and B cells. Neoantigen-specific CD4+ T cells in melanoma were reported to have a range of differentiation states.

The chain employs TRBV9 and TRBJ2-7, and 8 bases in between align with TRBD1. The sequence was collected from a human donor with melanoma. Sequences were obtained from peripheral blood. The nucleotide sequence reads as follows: TGTGCCAGCAGCGTAGGTGGCGGGACAGGCGAGCAGTACTTC. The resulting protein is CASSVGGGTGEQYF.